This T cell receptor (beta chain) was recovered during a study of metastatic and nonmetastatic thyroid tumors. Across the whole study: Malignant and benign thyroid patients had repertoires compared in peripheral blood and tumor or nodule tissue. Overall study results and limits: Malignant tumors reportedly showed significantly higher TCR beta diversity than benign nodules in both blood and tumor.

Comment on this clone: The antigen remains undetermined.

CDR1 and CDR2 from the germline V gene are GTSNPN and SVGIG (reference sequence). The CDR3 totals 13 residues. TCRdb reanalyzed the PCR reads with MiXCR. In the table there are about 35,000 clones, around a fifth of which are singletons. Each patient went into thyroid surgery without having received any treatment. The chain uses TRBV30 and TRBJ2-1; 8 bases match TRBD2. The sample was blood. The origin of this receptor is a female donor with papillary thyroid cancer or a benign thyroid nodule (not recorded which). Some clones in this sample may be carry-over from other donors' samples. The CDR3 loop is CARGTSSYNEQFF. The CDR3 DNA sequence: TGTGCTCGAGGGACTAGCTCCTACAATGAGCAGTTCTTC.